The clone carrying this T cell receptor (beta chain) has ten or more counts. TCRdb re-called the 5' RACE reads with MiXCR, one entry per CDR3 protein. Among about 36,000 distinct CDR3 sequences, around 5.2% were seen once, and the ten largest hold around 30%. V lost 4 bases and J 3 bases, leaving 16 bases between the germline ends. The germline CDR1 and CDR2 sequences are MGHDK and SYGVNS. The CDR3 is 15 residues long. This specimen belongs to a study of spatial heterogeneity in lung cancer. Time point of the sample: sample taken at primary tumor resection. Researchers sequenced whole RNA taken from tumor, nontumor lung or frozen PBMC without sorting. The donors comprised about 69 untreated early-stage non-small cell lung cancer patients.

This receptor was identified in a female donor with early-stage non-small cell lung cancer. The sequenced sample was PBMCs, obtained at surgery. This chain links TRBV25-1 with TRBJ2-7; D is unresolved. CDR3 DNA sequence: TGTGCCAGCAGTGCTCGACTTTCGCCATTCTACGAGCAGTACTTC. Protein sequence: CASSARLSPFYEQYF.